A single sample is the source of the 6 T cell receptor beta chains below, sequenced in a study of T cell responses to AZD1222 COVID-19 vaccine. Method: immunoSEQ multiplex PCR; TCRdb's copy keeps in-frame clones and lacks some. This sample has some 200,000 clones; about nine tenths occur once, and the top ten carry 0.95% to 1%. Sequencing used peripheral blood, obtained on day 0 of AZD1222 vaccination. The receptor set was obtained from an adult in good health.

The chain combines TRBV18 with TRBJ1-4, with D uncertain. Per the germline V gene, CDR1 is KGHSH and CDR2 is LQKENI. The CDR3 covers 15 residues. V was pared by 0 bases and J by 7 bases, with 12 bases between. CDR3 amino acids: CASSPPSRGGEKLFF. CDR3 DNA: TGTGCCAGCTCACCACCGTCAAGAGGAGGTGAAAAACTGTTTTTT.

The chain links TRBV3-1 (or the pseudogene TRBV3-2) to TRBJ1-1; TRBD1 might be the D (6 bases). CDR1 is LGHDT and CDR2 is YNNKEL in the germline V gene (reference sequence). The germline V and J ends were trimmed by 4 bases and 1 base, with 13 bases remaining between them. This CDR3 comprises 15 residues. This CDR3 is CASSPQGRGNTEAFF. CDR3 nucleotides: TGTGCCAGCAGCCCCCAGGGGAGGGGGAACACTGAAGCTTTCTTT.

This chain joins TRBV7-9 and TRBJ2-1; 8 nucleotides match TRBD1. V was pared by 5 bases and J by 2 bases, with 14 bases of the junction left unmatched. CDR3 length: 18 amino acids. Germline CDR1 and CDR2: SEHNR and FQNEAQ (reference sequence). The CDR3 loop is CASSGMEPGQATYNEQFF. As DNA, the CDR3 is TGTGCCAGCAGCGGTATGGAACCGGGACAGGCTACCTACAATGAGCAGTTCTTC.

In regard to this clone: One end of the junction fails to match germline, which may point to a read error. V and J are TRBV7-7 and TRBJ1-5; D call uncertain. CDR3 length: 20 residues. Germline CDR1 and CDR2: SSHAT and FNYEAQ (reference sequence). CDR3 in DNA: TGTGCTAGCAGCTTCGAATCCATAGGAACGAGCCCCGGGAGCAATCAGCCCCAGCATTTT. This gives the protein CASSFESIGTSPGSNQPQHF.

The genes are TRBV7-9 and TRBJ2-7; 8 positions match TRBD2. The CDR3 loop spans 15 amino acids. Germline V gene sequence: CDR1 SEHNR, CDR2 FQNEAQ (reference sequence). V dropped 6 bases and J dropped 0; count of bases not matched to a gene: 7. The CDR3 spells CASRLTGGGSYEQYF. CDR3 DNA: TGTGCCAGCAGACTAACCGGGGGGGGCTCCTACGAGCAGTACTTC. Using reference TRBV7-9 and TRBJ2-7 for the parts outside the CDR3, the full variable domain is DTGVSQNPRHKITKRGQNVTFRCDPISEHNRLYWYRQTLGQGPEFLTYFQNEAQLEKSRLLSDRFSAERPKGSFSTLEIQRTEQGDSAMYLCASRLTGGGSYEQYFGPGTRLTVT.

The CDR3 is CASSPRGHSSGNTIYF. The CDR3 DNA reads TGTGCCAGCTCACCACGAGGTCACAGCTCTGGAAACACCATATATTTT. The V gene is TRBV18, the J gene TRBJ1-3, with D hard to call. The CDR3 is 16 amino acids. Trimming removed 1 base at V and 0 bases at J, with 10 bases between. The germline V gene encodes CDR1 KGHSH and CDR2 LQKENI. The full variable domain, in which reference TRBV18 and TRBJ1-3 provide the parts outside the CDR3, is NAGVMQNPRHLVRRRGQEARLRCSPMKGHSHVYWYRQLPEEGLKFMVYLQKENIIDESGMPKERFSAEFPKEGPSILRIQQVVRGDSAAYFCASSPRGHSSGNTIYFGEGSWLTVV.